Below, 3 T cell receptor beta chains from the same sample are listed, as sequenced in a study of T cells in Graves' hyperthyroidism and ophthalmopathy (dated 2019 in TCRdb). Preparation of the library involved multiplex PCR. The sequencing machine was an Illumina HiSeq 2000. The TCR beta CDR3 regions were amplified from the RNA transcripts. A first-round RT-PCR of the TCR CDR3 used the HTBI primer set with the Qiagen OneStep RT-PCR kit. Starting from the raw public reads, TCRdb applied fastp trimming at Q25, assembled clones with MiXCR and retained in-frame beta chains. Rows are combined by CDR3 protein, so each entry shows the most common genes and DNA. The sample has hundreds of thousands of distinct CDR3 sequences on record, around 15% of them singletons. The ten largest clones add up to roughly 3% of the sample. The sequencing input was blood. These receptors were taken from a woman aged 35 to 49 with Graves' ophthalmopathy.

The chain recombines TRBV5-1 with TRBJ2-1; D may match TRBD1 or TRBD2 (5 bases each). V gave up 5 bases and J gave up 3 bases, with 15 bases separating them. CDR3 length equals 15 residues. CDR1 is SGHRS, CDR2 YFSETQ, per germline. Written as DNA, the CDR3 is TGCGCCAGCAGTCGAGGGGATACCTACTACAATGAGCAGTTCTTC. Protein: CASSRGDTYYNEQFF. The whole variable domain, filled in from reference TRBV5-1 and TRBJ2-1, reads KAGVTQTPRYLIKTRGQQVTLSCSPISGHRSVSWYQQTPGQGLQFLFEYFSETQRNKGNFPGRFSGRQFSNSRSEMNVSTLELGDSALYLCASSRGDTYYNEQFFGPGTRLTVL.

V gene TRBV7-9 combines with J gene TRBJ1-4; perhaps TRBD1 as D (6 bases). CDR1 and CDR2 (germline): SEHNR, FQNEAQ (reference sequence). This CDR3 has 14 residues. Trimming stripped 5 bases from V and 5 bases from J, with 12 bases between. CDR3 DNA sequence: TGTGCCAGCAGCGGGGGCAGGGAGAATGAAAAACTGTTTTTT. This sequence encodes CASSGGRENEKLFF.

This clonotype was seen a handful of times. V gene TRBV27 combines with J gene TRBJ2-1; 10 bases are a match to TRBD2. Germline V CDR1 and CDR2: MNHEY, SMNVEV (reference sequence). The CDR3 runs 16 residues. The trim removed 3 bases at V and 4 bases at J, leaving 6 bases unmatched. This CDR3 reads CASSFLAGGLYNEQFF. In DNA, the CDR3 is TGTGCCAGCAGTTTTTTAGCGGGAGGACTATACAATGAGCAGTTCTTC.